This T cell receptor (beta chain) was retrieved from a study of shared clonotypes between healthy human individuals. Clones were read by immunoSEQ multiplex PCR, and TCRdb kept only the in-frame ones, dropping some. The profile shows 2 million to 2.5 million clones, approximately 95% of them singletons. Concerning this clone itself: Its antigen is still unknown.

Looked up from germline, CDR1 is MNHNS and CDR2 is SASEGT. This CDR3 spans 15 amino acids. Trimming removed 2 bases at V and 3 bases at J, with 14 bases between. Study findings and constraints: Only blood samples were collected, and tissue repertoires likely differ. The generation probabilities recorded for non-shared clonotypes fell below those of clonotypes shared by all four donors. Incompleteness in sorted-subset sequencing, despite large depth, was shown by rarefaction.

This clonotype was obtained from a man between 18 and 29 years old in good health. Some clones in this sample may be carry-over from other donors' samples. V usage is TRBV6-1 and J usage is TRBJ2-7, with D possibly TRBD2 on 5 matching bases. The specimen sequenced was naive CD4+ T cells from PBMCs. Subset meaning: CD45RA+ positively selected. CDR3 amino acids: CASSENGERGYEQYF. The DNA for the CDR3 is TGTGCCAGCAGTGAAAACGGGGAACGGGGCTACGAGCAGTACTTC.